These T cell receptor beta chains were read from a single sample in a study of early T cells in non-severe SARS-CoV-2 infection. One entry per CDR3 protein results from TCRdb running MiXCR on the 5' RACE reads. The sample shows roughly 86,000 distinct CDR3 sequences, more than 5% of them seen only once. The sample taken for sequencing was whole blood. These TCRs come from an adult who was a healthcare worker with PCR-confirmed SARS-CoV-2 infection or an uninfected control (not recorded which). CDR3s include the opening cysteine and the closing phenylalanine or tryptophan. Fields, in order: CDR3 length, V gene, J gene, CDR3 protein.

>16|TRBV7-9|TRBJ1-4
CASSSYRDRDNEKLFF
>11|TRBV12-3/TRBV12-4|TRBJ2-7
CASSLMTEQYF
>14|TRBV15|TRBJ2-2
CATSRGGETGELFF
>14|TRBV25-1|TRBJ1-2
CASSDPGDGYGYTF
>15|TRBV12-3/TRBV12-4|TRBJ1-5
CASSLVGRGHQPQHF
>14|TRBV7-9|TRBJ2-1
CASSFLQGLNEKFF
>14|TRBV7-8|TRBJ1-5
CASSHRTGDQPQHF
>18|TRBV14|TRBJ2-2
CASSQDRYEALGTGELFF
>14|TRBV9|TRBJ2-3
CASSGTGRTDTQYF
>19|TRBV7-6|TRBJ2-2
CASSLDLPTTTGGTGELFF
>15|TRBV19|TRBJ2-3
CASLKQGAATDTQYF
>17|TRBV6-1|TRBJ2-7
CASLRGTGGLKSYEQYF
>11|TRBV30|TRBJ1-1
CAWRLNTEAFF
>15|TRBV7-2|TRBJ2-5
CASSGRTGRQETQYF
>14|TRBV11-2|TRBJ2-1
CASSSGTGVNEQFF
>16|TRBV6-1|TRBJ2-7
CASSGSIGQVSYEQYF
>15|TRBV18|TRBJ1-1
CASSPPQGHLTEAFF
>17|TRBV6-5|TRBJ2-2
CASSSGLAGVRTGELFF
>14|TRBV5-1|TRBJ2-5
CASSLASGKETQYF
>13|TRBV6-5|TRBJ1-3
CASSPDVGNTIYF
>14|TRBV27|TRBJ1-5
CASSFSRSDQPQHF
>10|TRBV30|TRBJ1-2
CAWRREGYTF
>15|TRBV7-2|TRBJ2-3
CASSLGTADSDTQYF
>9|TRBV29-1|TRBJ1-1
CSVGNEAFF
>15|TRBV20-1|TRBJ2-5
CSARPSGRVTETQYF
>14|TRBV4-3|TRBJ2-5
CASSQAPSGETQYF